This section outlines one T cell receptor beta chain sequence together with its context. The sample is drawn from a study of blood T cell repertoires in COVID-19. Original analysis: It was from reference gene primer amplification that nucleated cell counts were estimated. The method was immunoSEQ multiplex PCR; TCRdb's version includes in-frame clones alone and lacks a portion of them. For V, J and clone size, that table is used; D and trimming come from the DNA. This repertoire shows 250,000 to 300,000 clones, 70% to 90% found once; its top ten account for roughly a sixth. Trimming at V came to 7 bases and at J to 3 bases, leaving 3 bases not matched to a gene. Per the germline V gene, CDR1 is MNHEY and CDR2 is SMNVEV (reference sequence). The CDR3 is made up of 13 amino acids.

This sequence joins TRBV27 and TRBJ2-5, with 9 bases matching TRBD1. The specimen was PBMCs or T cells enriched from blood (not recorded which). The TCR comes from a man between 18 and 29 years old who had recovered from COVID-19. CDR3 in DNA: TGTGCCAGCACGGACAGGGGTGAAGAGACCCAGTACTTC. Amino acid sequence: CASTDRGEETQYF.